The 9 T cell receptor beta chains below come from one sample, sequenced in a study of PD-1 blockade in classical Hodgkin lymphoma. The protocol was immunoSEQ multiplex PCR, while the TCRdb copy is restricted to in-frame clones and leaves out a portion. The data hold tens of thousands of clones, with 90% to 95% observed a single time. Sample time point: newly diagnosed, previously untreated cHL patient sample. Sequenced material: peripheral blood mononuclear cells (PBMCs). Receptors originate from a human donor with classical Hodgkin lymphoma.

The chain is built from TRBV7-2 and TRBJ2-5; 10 nucleotides line up with TRBD2. V lost 10 bases to trimming and J lost 6 bases; unmatched junction nucleotides: 8. The germline CDR1 and CDR2 sequences are SGHTA and FQGNSA. The CDR3 length is 13 residues. CDR3 amino acids: CATASGSGKTQYF. The CDR3 DNA reads TGTGCCACCGCTAGCGGGAGTGGGAAGACCCAGTACTTC.

The J gene is TRBJ2-5, the V gene TRBV5-4; D unresolved. V was trimmed by 3 bases and J by 0 bases, leaving 3 bases between them. The CDR3 runs to 12 residues. CDR1 and CDR2 from the germline V gene are SGHNT and YYREEE (reference sequence). The CDR3 sequence: CASSWDQETQYF. DNA for the CDR3: TGTGCCAGCAGCTGGGACCAAGAGACCCAGTACTTC.

This clone has a single count. The rearrangement uses TRBV19 and TRBJ2-6; TRBD2 is a possible D gene (6 bases). V gave up 5 bases and J gave up 0 bases, with 14 bases separating them. CDR3 length equals 17 residues. Germline loops: CDR1 LNHDA, CDR2 SQIVND (reference sequence). The CDR3 region is CASSWRLVNSGANVLTF. CDR3 bases: TGTGCCAGTAGTTGGAGACTAGTTAACTCTGGGGCCAACGTCCTGACTTTC.

This clone was recorded only once. The chain recombines TRBV25-1 with TRBJ1-3; 7 bases are shared with TRBD1. Germline lookup yields CDR1 MGHDK and CDR2 SYGVNS. The CDR3 sequence is 15 residues long. V lost 1 base and J lost 9; bases outside the gene matches: 9. The CDR3 loop reads CASSESKTGRSTIYF. For the CDR3, the DNA is TGTGCCAGCAGTGAATCCAAGACAGGGAGAAGCACCATATATTTT.

The J gene is TRBJ2-2, the V gene TRBV7-3, with D tentatively TRBD2 (5 bases). V gave up 2 bases and J gave up 1 base, with 5 bases separating them. CDR1 SGHTA and CDR2 FQGTGA come from the germline V gene. The CDR3 is made up of 14 amino acids. DNA for the CDR3: TGTGCCAGCAGCTTAGCGGGGAACACCGGGGAGCTGTTTTTT. Protein product: CASSLAGNTGELFF.

The V call is TRBV11-2, the J call TRBJ2-7; 12 bases line up with TRBD2. Germline V gene data show CDR1 as SGHAT and CDR2 as FQNNGV. This CDR3 is 16 amino acids long. V gave up 5 bases and J gave up 7 bases; unmatched junction bases: 12. CDR3 loop: CASSPTPLAGGGEQYF. The CDR3 DNA sequence: TGTGCCAGCAGCCCGACCCCTCTAGCGGGAGGGGGAGAGCAGTACTTC.

This clone came up once. The chain has TRBV4-3 and TRBJ2-2, with a tentative D call TRBD2 (5 bases). CDR1 and CDR2 from the germline V gene are LGHNA and YSLEER. The germline V and J ends were trimmed by 4 bases and 0 bases, with 6 bases remaining between them. The CDR3 contains 14 residues. The CDR3 loop reads CASSRGPNTGELFF. The CDR3 nucleotides read TGCGCCAGCAGCCGAGGGCCGAACACCGGGGAGCTGTTTTTT.

This clone was counted a single time. The V and J genes are TRBV5-1 and TRBJ2-7; TRBD1 aligns across 7 bases. The CDR3 loop spans 14 amino acids. Germline V gene data show CDR1 as SGHRS and CDR2 as YFSETQ. The J segment lost 2 bases and the V segment lost 3 bases, leaving 5 bases of the junction unmatched. The CDR3 DNA sequence: TGCGCCAGCAGCTCGCCCGGGACAGCCTACGAGCAGTACTTC. Translation gives CASSSPGTAYEQYF.

The chain couples TRBV19 to TRBJ2-5; D is possibly TRBD1 or TRBD2 (5 bases each). CDR1 is LNHDA, CDR2 SQIVND, per germline (reference sequence). With 3 bases removed from V and 7 bases from J, the gap between germline ends came to 15 bases. The CDR3 length is 14 residues. The chain's CDR3 is CASSMSGDLGTQYF. In DNA, the CDR3 is TGTGCCAGTAGTATGAGTGGGGACCTAGGGACCCAGTACTTC.